This T cell receptor (beta chain) was profiled in a study of blood T cell repertoires in COVID-19. Study-level information: COVID-19 samples, acute and convalescent, were from the United States, Italy and Spain. PBMCs, B-cell-depleted T cells, or T cells provided the cDNA or gDNA that made up the material.

In the original analysis: Reference gene primers were amplified, and this amplification served to estimate nucleated cell counts. The data were produced by immunoSEQ multiplex PCR, yet TCRdb's version contains in-frame clones alone and is incomplete. Clonal size and the V and J genes are those of that table, whereas D and trimming came from the DNA. The data contain 230,000 or so clones, around 91% of them seen just once; the ten biggest clones take up around 2.3%. CDR3 length: 14 amino acids. V shed 5 bases, J shed 3 bases, and the junction held 4 bases outside the gene matches. The germline V gene encodes CDR1 SEHNR and CDR2 FQNEAQ (reference sequence). The Seattle patients joined while their infection was active and were tracked longitudinally afterward.

This TCR was recovered from an older woman with COVID-19, enrolled during active disease. The sequencing input was peripheral blood. The J gene is TRBJ1-1, the V gene TRBV7-9; the match to TRBD1 covers 9 bases. CDR3 DNA: TGTGCCAGCAGCCCAGGACAGGGGCACACTGAAGCTTTCTTT. It is translated as CASSPGQGHTEAFF.